What follows are 21 T cell receptor beta chains derived from one specimen sequenced in a study of cytomegalovirus exposure and HLA in healthy donors (TCRdb year 2017). Library generation was performed with the immunoSEQ multiplex PCR assay. For the multiplex PCR, a mixture combining 60 forward primers for TCR Vbeta segments and 13 reverse primers for TCR Jbeta segments was used. Sourced from immuneACCESS, this table was stored by TCRdb with only in-frame sequences that have V and J called. A share of the clones is absent; for the studies checked, an unresolved V gene accounts for under half, and the remainder has no known explanation. In all, the sample holds 150,000 to 200,000 clones, and under 90% of those were seen once. The ten largest clones add up to around 4.3% of the sample. Sequenced input: PBMCs. Receptors originate from a man under 40 in good health and CMV-seronegative.

V gene TRBV27 combines with J gene TRBJ2-7; 7 positions agree with TRBD1. Germline V gene sequence: CDR1 MNHEY, CDR2 SMNVEV (reference sequence). V lost 5 bases and J lost 5; bases outside the gene matches: 9. The CDR3 runs to 14 residues. CDR3 coding DNA: TGTGCCAGCAGTGAACGACAGGGAGTCGACGAGCAGTACTTC. Its translation: CASSERQGVDEQYF.

The genes are TRBV30 and TRBJ1-1; 9 bases match TRBD1. J lost 3 bases, V lost 5 bases, and 7 bases had no gene match. The CDR3 is 14 residues long. Germline V lookup: CDR1 GTSNPN, CDR2 SVGIG (reference sequence). CDR3 sequence reads: CAWFTGGSHTEAFF. The DNA for the CDR3 is TGTGCCTGGTTTACAGGGGGCTCACACACTGAAGCTTTCTTT.

The J gene is TRBJ2-1, the V gene TRBV25-1; possible D gene TRBD2, 6 bases. V was trimmed by 3 bases and J by 5 bases, leaving 14 bases between them. The CDR3 is 15 residues long. Per germline, CDR1 MGHDK and CDR2 SYGVNS. DNA of the CDR3: TGTGCCAGCAGTGAGGGTTGGAGGGAAGACAATGAGCAGTTCTTC. This encodes CASSEGWREDNEQFF. The full variable domain, with the rest looked up from reference TRBV25-1 and TRBJ2-1, is EADIYQTPRYLVIGTGKKITLECSQTMGHDKMYWYQQDPGMELHLIHYSYGVNSTEKGDLSSESTVSRIRTEHFPLTLESARPSHTSQYLCASSEGWREDNEQFFGPGTRLTVL.

The rearrangement links TRBV18 to TRBJ1-1; D gene unclear. CDR1 KGHSH and CDR2 LQKENI come from the germline V gene. Trimming pared 2 bases from V and 0 bases from J, leaving 16 bases between. This CDR3 is built from 17 residues. The CDR3 DNA is TGTGCCAGCTCACCAGGAGGGAGAGTGGGGATGAACACTGAAGCTTTCTTT. Translating it yields CASSPGGRVGMNTEAFF.

V is TRBV7-3 and J is TRBJ1-2; 7 bases are shared with TRBD1. The CDR3 is 17 amino acids. Per the germline V gene, CDR1 is SGHTA and CDR2 is FQGTGA. With V trimmed by 4 bases and J by 3 bases, 14 bases remained unmatched. The CDR3 DNA is TGTGCCAGCAGCTCCGGCTCAACAGGGGAAGGGGACTATGGCTACACCTTC. This gives the protein CASSSGSTGEGDYGYTF.

In this sample, this clone turned up once. CDR3: CASSEGSFGSGELFF. CDR3 in DNA: TGTGCCAGCAGTGAGGGGAGTTTCGGGAGCGGGGAGCTGTTTTTT. V gene TRBV2 combines with J gene TRBJ2-2, with a possible D match to TRBD2 (6 bases). The ends were cut back, 3 bases at V and 7 bases at J, with 15 bases in the middle. The CDR3 spans 15 residues. Germline V gives CDR1 SNHLY, CDR2 FYNNEI.

The chain couples TRBV28 to TRBJ2-5, with 9 positions matching TRBD2. Germline V gene lookup returns CDR1 MDHEN and CDR2 SYDVKM. CDR3 length: 14 amino acids. The trim removed 2 bases at V and 5 bases at J, leaving 3 bases unmatched. The CDR3 protein is CASSLERGAETQYF. The CDR3 region has the DNA TGTGCCAGCAGTTTAGAGCGGGGGGCGGAGACCCAGTACTTC.

V gene TRBV18 combines with J gene TRBJ2-7; 7 nucleotides line up with TRBD2. The length of the CDR3 is 15 residues. V lost 2 bases, J lost 4 bases, and 8 bases stayed unmatched. The germline V gene encodes CDR1 KGHSH and CDR2 LQKENI. The CDR3 bases are TGTGCCAGCTCACCAACAGGTCTAGCGGAGTACGAGCAGTACTTC. This translates into CASSPTGLAEYEQYF. Based on the CDR3 plus reference TRBV18 and TRBJ2-7, the full variable domain is NAGVMQNPRHLVRRRGQEARLRCSPMKGHSHVYWYRQLPEEGLKFMVYLQKENIIDESGMPKERFSAEFPKEGPSILRIQQVVRGDSAAYFCASSPTGLAEYEQYFGPGTRLTVT.

The genes are TRBV5-4 and TRBJ1-5, with D possibly being TRBD1 (5 bases). This CDR3 comprises 14 residues. Germline loops: CDR1 SGHNT, CDR2 YYREEE (reference sequence). V was pared by 4 bases and J by 0 bases, with 8 bases between. As DNA, the CDR3 is TGTGCCAGCAGCCGACAGTTTAGCAATCAGCCCCAGCATTTT. It codes for CASSRQFSNQPQHF. Supplemented by reference TRBV5-4 and TRBJ1-5, the full variable domain reads ETGVTQSPTHLIKTRGQQVTLRCSSQSGHNTVSWYQQALGQGPQFIFQYYREEENGRGNFPPRFSGLQFPNYSSELNVNALELDDSALYLCASSRQFSNQPQHFGDGTRLSIL.

The V and J genes are TRBV29-1 and TRBJ2-3, with D perhaps matching TRBD2 (5 bases). This CDR3 is 19 amino acids long. The germline V gene has CDR1 SQVTM and CDR2 ANQGSEA. The V gene lost 6 bases and the J gene lost 6 bases, with 34 bases spanning the gap. The CDR3 spells CSVLPLFWARTGSADTQYF. The CDR3 nucleotides read TGCAGCGTCTTACCTCTATTTTGGGCTAGGACTGGTAGCGCGGATACGCAGTATTTT.

This rearrangement joins TRBV7-2 to TRBJ1-2; TRBD1 might be the D (5 bases). Germline V CDR1 and CDR2: SGHTA, FQGNSA. This CDR3 contains 14 residues. V was clipped by 5 bases and J by 7 bases, with 17 bases between them. The CDR3 here is CASSNPGEGSGYTF. CDR3 in DNA: TGTGCCAGCAGCAACCCGGGGGAAGGTAGTGGCTACACCTTC. The full variable domain, rest sourced from reference TRBV7-2 and TRBJ1-2, is GAGVSQSPSNKVTEKGKDVELRCDPISGHTALYWYRQSLGQGLEFLIYFQGNSAPDKSGLPSDRFSAERTGGSVSTLTIQRTQQEDSAVYLCASSNPGEGSGYTFGSGTRLTVV.

The chain employs TRBV30 and TRBJ1-5; D is unresolved. The CDR3 is 12 residues long. The V end was cut by 3 bases, the J end by 4 bases, with 7 bases between. Per germline, CDR1 GTSNPN and CDR2 SVGIG (reference sequence). The CDR3 loop is CAWSLPNQPQHF. The CDR3 nucleotides read TGTGCCTGGAGCCTACCGAATCAGCCCCAGCATTTT.

This clone was found a few times. The chain links TRBV9 to TRBJ2-1, with TRBD1 as a possible D gene (6 bases). This CDR3 is 17 amino acids long. Between the trimmed V and J ends, which lost 3 bases and 2 bases, there was a span of 18 bases. Germline V gene sequence: CDR1 SGDLS, CDR2 YYNGEE. CDR3 in DNA: TGTGCCAGCAGCGCACCATTCGCAGGGGAAACCTACAATGAGCAGTTCTTC. Translating gives CASSAPFAGETYNEQFF.

The V and J genes are TRBV7-9 and TRBJ1-6, with D possibly matching TRBD1 (6 bases). This CDR3 is 19 amino acids long. Germline values: CDR1 SEHNR, CDR2 FQNEAQ (reference sequence). V was trimmed by 1 base and J by 5 bases, leaving 21 bases between them. CDR3 region: CASSLVGPTQGFHNSPLHF. For the CDR3, the DNA is TGTGCCAGCAGCTTAGTCGGCCCGACCCAGGGGTTTCATAATTCACCCCTCCACTTT.

Only one count was recorded for this clone. Different DNA sequences within this sample yield the same CDR3. This rearrangement joins TRBV6-6 to TRBJ1-3; possibly TRBD1 for D (5 bases). Germline assignment: CDR1 MNHNY and CDR2 SVGAGI (reference sequence). V was shortened by 4 bases and J by 2 bases, with 9 bases between the two germline ends. This CDR3 is built from 14 residues. CDR3 nucleotide sequence: TGTGCCAGCAGTTCGACAGTCACTGGAAACACCATATATTTT. It translates to CASSSTVTGNTIYF.

This chain joins TRBV5-6 and TRBJ1-2, with TRBD1 as a possible D gene (6 bases). Looked up from germline, CDR1 is SGHDT and CDR2 is YYEEEE. Between the trimmed V and J ends, which lost 1 base and 3 bases, there was a span of 10 bases. The CDR3 is 14 amino acids. In DNA form, the CDR3 reads TGTGCCAGCAGCTTGAGACCAGGGGACTATGGCTACACCTTC. Protein: CASSLRPGDYGYTF.

Written as DNA, the CDR3 is TGTGCCAGCTCACCTCAACAGGACAGAGGTATAGACGAGCAGTACTTC. Translating gives CASSPQQDRGIDEQYF. The chain has TRBV18 and TRBJ2-7; D is perhaps TRBD1 (6 bases). CDR1 KGHSH and CDR2 LQKENI come from the germline V gene. V shed 3 bases and J shed 5 bases, with 20 bases lying between them. The CDR3 contains 16 residues.

This chain links TRBV28 with TRBJ1-3; possibly TRBD1 for D (6 bases). This CDR3 region has 16 residues. Trimming removed 3 bases from V and 7 bases from J, with 19 bases in between. The germline V gene has CDR1 MDHEN and CDR2 SYDVKM. CDR3 amino acids: CASSLEPGGGRNTIYF. CDR3 bases: TGTGCCAGCAGTTTGGAACCGGGCGGGGGCAGGAACACCATATATTTT.

J is TRBJ2-2 and V is TRBV9, with D maybe TRBD2 (5 bases). The CDR3 totals 17 residues. The V end was cut by 0 bases, the J end by 5 bases, with 17 bases between. The germline CDR1 and CDR2 sequences are SGDLS and YYNGEE. The CDR3 sequence: CASSVARSGSSTGELFF. The CDR3 DNA sequence: TGTGCCAGCAGCGTAGCTAGAAGCGGCTCGTCGACCGGGGAGCTGTTTTTT.

J is TRBJ1-1 and V is TRBV6-5, with TRBD1 matching over 7 bases. The germline V gene has CDR1 MNHEY and CDR2 SVGAGI. The CDR3 is made up of 14 amino acids. V lost 8 bases to trimming and J lost 3 bases; unmatched junction nucleotides: 9. CDR3 DNA sequence: TGTGCCAGCGCCAGACAGGGAAAAGACACTGAAGCTTTCTTT. Amino acids: CASARQGKDTEAFF.

The V gene is TRBV9, the J gene TRBJ1-2, with TRBD1 matching 11 bases. The germline gives CDR1 SGDLS, CDR2 YYNGEE. Trimming took 2 bases from V and 10 from J; bases not matched to a gene: 7. This CDR3 has 14 amino acids. DNA of the CDR3: TGTGCCAGCAGCGTGGGCGGGACAGGGGGGCTCTACACCTTC. It specifies CASSVGGTGGLYTF.